This T cell receptor beta chain was sequenced in a study of shared clonotypes between healthy human individuals. Of note for this clone: The antigen is not known.

Authors' analysis steps: ImmunoSEQ yielded junction-only sequences lacking quality scores, so filtering differed. The protocol was immunoSEQ multiplex PCR, while the TCRdb copy is restricted to in-frame clones and leaves out a portion. V, J and clone size are those of that table, while D and trimming were read from the DNA. The sample lists around 2.1 million clones, roughly 91% seen once, with about 1.8% in the top ten. Naive CD8 cells comprised CD45RO-negative, CCR7-positively selected cells, excluding terminally differentiated effector memory CD45RA+ cells. General study findings and limits: When compared with the clonotypes that were shared by all four sorted-subset donors, the non-shared clonotypes turned out to have lower generation probabilities.

This CDR3 has 18 amino acids. Germline CDR1 SGHRS, CDR2 YFSETQ. Trimming removed 0 bases from V and 5 bases from J; junction bases left unmatched: 13. The clonotype comes from a young man in good health. Some clones in this sample may be carry-over from other donors' samples. The gene calls are TRBV5-1 and TRBJ2-5, with 10 nucleotides matching TRBD1. The sequenced sample consisted of naive CD8+ T cells from PBMCs. CDR3 sequence (DNA): TGCGCCAGCAGCTTGGCTATGACAGGGGGCGCCTATTGGGAGACCCAGTACTTC. Translated: CASSLAMTGGAYWETQYF.